This T cell receptor (beta chain) was sequenced in a study of beta chain features in type 1 diabetes. The study, taken as a whole, reports: Patients and controls would be equally affected if PCR favored shorter templates.

Trimming shortened V by 2 bases and J by 8 bases, and 10 bases separated the two germline ends. CDR3 size: 13 residues. Germline loops: CDR1 MGHDK, CDR2 SYGVNS. Expressed TCRB transcripts were sequenced because the entire RNA isolate underwent reverse transcription. Around 3.9 million reads on average were seen across naive, central memory and regulatory T cell samples. The method was immunoSEQ multiplex PCR; TCRdb's version includes in-frame clones alone and lacks a portion of them. The sample lists about 410,000 clones; around 13% were seen once. This clone occurred once. Its antigen is unknown. The TCR was taken from a man aged 30-40 years in good health. The J gene is TRBJ2-1, the V gene TRBV25-1; D call uncertain. Material: naive CD4+ T cells from blood. CDR3 DNA sequence: TGTGCCAGCAGTGAAGTCCTAGTTGATGAGCAGTTCTTC. It encodes CASSEVLVDEQFF.